The next 9 T cell receptor beta chains were all read from a single sample in a study of T cell repertoires in cytomegalovirus infection. TCRdb redid the calling of the reads with MiXCR, one entry per CDR3 protein. The table includes about 920,000 distinct CDR3 sequences, 30% to 40% detected once. These receptors' targets are unknown. The input for sequencing was cultured CD8+ T cells from PBMCs, taken from culture after CMV antigen stimulation. The receptors shown here come from a human donor in good health (CMV status not recorded). Some clones in this sample may be carry-over from other donors' samples.

This clonotype was recorded a few times. This rearrangement joins TRBV7-9 to TRBJ1-2, with 7 bases matching TRBD1. The CDR3 contains 12 residues. Germline CDR1 is SEHNR and CDR2 is FQNEAQ (reference sequence). Trimming removed 4 bases from V and 8 bases from J; junction bases left unmatched: 4. CDR3 sequence (DNA): TGTGCCAGCAGCTCGGGACAGAAGGGCTACACCTTC. Protein product: CASSSGQKGYTF.

This clonotype was recorded once. The V and J genes are TRBV5-4 and TRBJ2-7; TRBD1 might be the D (6 bases). Trimming cost V 4 bases and J 2 bases, with 19 bases left between them. Germline CDR1 and CDR2: SGHNT and YYREEE (reference sequence). This CDR3 spans 16 amino acids. The CDR3 nucleotides are TGTGCCAGCAGCCACCTAGGGACACAGGAACCCTACGAGCAGTACTTC. The encoded protein is CASSHLGTQEPYEQYF.

This chain uses TRBV6-6 with TRBJ2-1, with TRBD2 identical over 7 bases. V shed 5 bases, J shed 4 bases, and the junction held 8 bases outside the gene matches. The CDR3 is made up of 15 amino acids. CDR1 and CDR2 from the germline V gene are MNHNY and SVGAGI (reference sequence). CDR3 protein: CASSTVGGGYNEQFF. DNA for the CDR3: TGTGCCAGCAGTACTGTGGGGGGAGGGTACAATGAGCAGTTCTTC.

There are a few counts of this clonotype. This CDR3 reads CASSLLALADNEQFF. DNA for the CDR3: TGTGCCAGCAGTTTATTAGCACTAGCGGACAATGAGCAGTTCTTC. The chain couples TRBV27 to TRBJ2-1, with TRBD2 matching 8 bases. V trimming: 1 base; J trimming: 5 bases; junction bases outside the gene matches: 4. There are 15 residues in the CDR3. The V gene's germline CDR1 is MNHEY and CDR2 SMNVEV (reference sequence).

This clonotype was counted many times. The rearrangement joins TRBV7-6 to TRBJ1-1; D is undetermined. V lost 5 bases and J lost 3, with 10 bases in between. CDR3 length equals 13 residues. Germline-derived CDR1 and CDR2 are SGHVS and FNYEAQ. In DNA, the CDR3 is TGTGCCAGCAGCCCTCCGGGCCACACTGAAGCTTTCTTT. The encoded protein is CASSPPGHTEAFF. Variable domain in full (rest from reference TRBV7-6 and TRBJ1-1): GAGVSQSPRYKVTKRGQDVALRCDPISGHVSLYWYRQALGQGPEFLTYFNYEAQQDKSGLPNDRFSAERPEGSISTLTIQRTEQRDSAMYRCASSPPGHTEAFFGQGTRLTVV.

This clonotype was seen only a few times. The chain links TRBV12-3 or TRBV12-4 to TRBJ1-1; 10 nucleotides align to TRBD1. This CDR3 has 17 residues. V shed 3 bases, J shed 1 base, and the junction held 8 bases outside the gene matches. This CDR3 is CASSFFDRGPENTEAFF. As DNA, the CDR3 is TGTGCCAGCAGTTTTTTTGACAGGGGGCCGGAGAACACTGAAGCTTTCTTT.

In this sample, this clonotype turned up many times. J is TRBJ2-3 and V is TRBV7-2, with D tentatively TRBD1 (7 bases). V gave up 0 bases and J gave up 6 bases, with 16 bases separating them. CDR3 size: 16 residues. Germline V lookup: CDR1 SGHTA, CDR2 FQGNSA. The CDR3 region has the DNA TGTGCCAGCAGCTTAGCCCTAGGGGGCGGGACGGATACGCAGTATTTT. It is translated as CASSLALGGGTDTQYF.

J is TRBJ2-6 and V is TRBV29-1, with D possibly TRBD2 on 7 matching bases. This CDR3 contains 15 residues. Trimming shortened V by 7 bases and J by 2 bases, and 15 bases separated the two germline ends. The germline CDR1 and CDR2 sequences are SQVTM and ANQGSEA. The CDR3 is CSGLGGPAGANVLTF. The CDR3 DNA sequence: TGCAGCGGGTTGGGGGGGCCGGCTGGGGCCAACGTCCTGACTTTC.

This chain links TRBV6-5 with TRBJ2-1, with D tentatively TRBD1 (5 bases). The CDR3 extends over 14 amino acids. From germline, CDR1 is MNHEY and CDR2 SVGAGI. Trimming removed 2 bases from V and 9 bases from J, with 14 bases in between. The CDR3 region is CASSYLFGAGEQFF. The DNA of the CDR3 is TGTGCCAGCAGTTACCTCTTTGGGGCAGGTGAGCAGTTCTTC.